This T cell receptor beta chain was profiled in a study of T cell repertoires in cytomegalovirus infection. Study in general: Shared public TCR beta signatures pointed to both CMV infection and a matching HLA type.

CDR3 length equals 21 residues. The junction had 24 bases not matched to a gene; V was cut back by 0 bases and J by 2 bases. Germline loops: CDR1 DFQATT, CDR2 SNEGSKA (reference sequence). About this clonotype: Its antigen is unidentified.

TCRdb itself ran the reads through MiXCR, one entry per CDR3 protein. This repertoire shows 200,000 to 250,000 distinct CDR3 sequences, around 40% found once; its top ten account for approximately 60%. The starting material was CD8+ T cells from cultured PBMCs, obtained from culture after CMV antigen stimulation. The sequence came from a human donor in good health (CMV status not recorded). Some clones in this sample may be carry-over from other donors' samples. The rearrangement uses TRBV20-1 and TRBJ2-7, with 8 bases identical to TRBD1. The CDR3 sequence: CSAREALCRVEAQGEAYEQYF. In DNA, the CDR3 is TGCAGTGCTAGAGAAGCTCTTTGTAGGGTGGAAGCACAGGGGGAAGCCTACGAGCAGTACTTC.